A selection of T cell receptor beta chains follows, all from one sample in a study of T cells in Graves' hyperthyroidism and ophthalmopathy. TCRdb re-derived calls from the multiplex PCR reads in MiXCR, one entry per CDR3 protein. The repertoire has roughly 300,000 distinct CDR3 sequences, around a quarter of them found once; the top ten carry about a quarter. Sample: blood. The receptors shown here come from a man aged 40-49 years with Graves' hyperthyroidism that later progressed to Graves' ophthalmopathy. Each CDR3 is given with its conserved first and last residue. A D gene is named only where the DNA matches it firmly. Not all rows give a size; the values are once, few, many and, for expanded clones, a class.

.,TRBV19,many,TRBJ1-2,TGTGCCAGTAGTATAGATCACTACGGCCGGGAGCATGGCTACACCTTC,CASSIDHYGREHGYTF
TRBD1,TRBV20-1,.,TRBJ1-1,TGCAGTGCCCAGGGGGGACGTACGTACACTGAAGCTTTCTTT,CSAQGGRTYTEAFF
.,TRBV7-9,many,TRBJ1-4,TGTGCCAGCAGCCCAACAGGATCTGAAAAACTGTTTTTT,CASSPTGSEKLFF
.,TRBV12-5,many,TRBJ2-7,TGTGCTAGTGGTTTATTATACGAGCAGTACTTC,CASGLLYEQYF
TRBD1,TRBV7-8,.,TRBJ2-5,TGTGCCAGCGGACCCCCCGGGACAGGGGAAGAGACCCAGTACTTC,CASGPPGTGEETQYF
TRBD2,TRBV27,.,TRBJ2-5,TGTGCCAGCAGTGTCCGACTAGCGGGAGGAGAGACCCAGTACTTC,CASSVRLAGGETQYF
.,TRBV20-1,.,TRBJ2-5,TGCAGTGCTACCTCGGACTCCCAAGAGACCCAGTACTTC,CSATSDSQETQYF
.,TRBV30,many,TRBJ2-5,TGTGCCTGGAGTGTCCAGGGGACCCAGTACTTC,CAWSVQGTQYF
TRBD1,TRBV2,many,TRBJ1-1,TGTGCCAGCAGTGACTGGACAGGGTCTGGGACTGAAGCTTTCTTT,CASSDWTGSGTEAFF
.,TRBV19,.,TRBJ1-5,TGTGCCAGTATAAAGCGGGCTTATAGCAATCAGCCCCAGCATTTT,CASIKRAYSNQPQHF
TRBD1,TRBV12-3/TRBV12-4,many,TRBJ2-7,TGTGCCAGCAGCTTAGCGACCGGGACAGGTTTTGGAGAGCAGTACTTC,CASSLATGTGFGEQYF
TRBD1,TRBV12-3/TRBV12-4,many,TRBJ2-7,TGTGCCAGCACTAGTTCGGACAGGGGCACCTACGAGCAGTACTTC,CASTSSDRGTYEQYF
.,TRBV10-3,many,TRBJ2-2,TGTGCCATCAGTCCAGCGGCCAACACCGGGGAGCTGTTTTTT,CAISPAANTGELFF
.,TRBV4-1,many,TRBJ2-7,TGCGCCAGCAGCCTCGGGCAGTACCCCTCCTACGAGCAGTACTTC,CASSLGQYPSYEQYF
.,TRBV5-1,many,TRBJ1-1,TGCGCCAGCAGCTTGGGGCAGGACACTGAAGCTTTCTTT,CASSLGQDTEAFF
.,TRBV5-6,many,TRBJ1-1,TGTGCCAGCAGCCCCCGGACCGTCTTGAACACTGAAGCTTTCTTT,CASSPRTVLNTEAFF
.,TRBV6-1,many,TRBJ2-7,TGTGCCAGCAGTGAATTTAACTTACCCGAGCAGTACTTC,CASSEFNLPEQYF
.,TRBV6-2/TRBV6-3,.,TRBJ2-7,TGTGCCAGCAGTTTTACCGTCTACGAGCAGTACTTC,CASSFTVYEQYF
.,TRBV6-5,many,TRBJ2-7,TGTGCCAGCATCCAACGGAGTGAGCAGTACTTC,CASIQRSEQYF
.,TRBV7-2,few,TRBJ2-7,TGTGCCAGCAGCTTAGTCCGCGGCAGGGTTAACGAGCAGTACTTC,CASSLVRGRVNEQYF
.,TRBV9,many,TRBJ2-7,TGTGCCAGCAGCGTAGGTTTGGACGGAAACTACGAGCAGTACTTC,CASSVGLDGNYEQYF
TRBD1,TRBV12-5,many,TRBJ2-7,TGTGCTAGTGGTTTGGAGCCGGACAGGCCGGGGTCCTACGAGCAGTACTTC,CASGLEPDRPGSYEQYF
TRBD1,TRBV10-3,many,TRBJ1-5,TGTGCCATCAGGGCGACAGGGGGAAGCAATCAGCCCCAGCATTTT,CAIRATGGSNQPQHF
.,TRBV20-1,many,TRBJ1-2,TGCAGTGCTCTAGGACAGGGCTACACCTTC,CSALGQGYTF
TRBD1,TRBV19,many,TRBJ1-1,TGTACCAGTAGTATAGATTTAACAGGGGGCTATTACACTGAAGCTTTCTTT,CTSSIDLTGGYYTEAFF
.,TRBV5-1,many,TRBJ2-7,TGCGCCAGCAGCTTTCTAGGGGCGGAGCAGTACTTC,CASSFLGAEQYF
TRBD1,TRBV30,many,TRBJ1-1,TGTGCCTGGAACGACAGGGGAATCAACACTGAAGCTTTCTTT,CAWNDRGINTEAFF
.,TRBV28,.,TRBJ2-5,TGTGCCAGCACCGTGGGGGGCAAAGAGACCCAGTACTTC,CASTVGGKETQYF
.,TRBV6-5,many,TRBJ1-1,TGTGCCAGCAGTTATTTCAGGTCCCGGGGTACTGAAGCTTTCTTT,CASSYFRSRGTEAFF
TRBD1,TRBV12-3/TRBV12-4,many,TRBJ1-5,TGTGCCAGCAGTGCGGACAGGGCTAATCAGCCCCAGCATTTT,CASSADRANQPQHF
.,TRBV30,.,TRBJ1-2,TGTGCCTGGCACTTCCTAGACAGTAACTATGGCTACACCTTC,CAWHFLDSNYGYTF
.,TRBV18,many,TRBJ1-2,TGTGCCAGCTCAAGGACGGGCTATGGCTACACCTTC,CASSRTGYGYTF
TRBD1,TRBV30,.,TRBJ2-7,TGTGCCTGGAGTTCGGGACAGGGTGTGTACGAGCAGTACTTC,CAWSSGQGVYEQYF
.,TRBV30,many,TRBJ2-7,TGTGCCTGGAGTGTAAGACCGCACGAGCAGTACTTC,CAWSVRPHEQYF
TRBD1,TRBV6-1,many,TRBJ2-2,TGTGCCAGCAGGAAAAGGGACAGGGGGGACACCGGGGAGCTGTTTTTT,CASRKRDRGDTGELFF
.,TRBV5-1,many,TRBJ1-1,TGCGCCAGCAGGCGTACCGGGACATTGAACACTGAAGCTTTCTTT,CASRRTGTLNTEAFF